Below, 18 T cell receptor beta chains from the same sample are listed, as sequenced in a study of T cell responses to AZD1222 COVID-19 vaccine. Measured with immunoSEQ multiplex PCR; TCRdb has only the in-frame clones, and not every one. The table lists tens of thousands of clones, approximately 90% of them singletons. The starting material was peripheral blood, obtained on day 0 of AZD1222 vaccination. Every receptor here comes from an adult in good health.

The sample holds one count of this clone. The CDR3 DNA is TGTGCCAGCAGGATCACAGAGAACACTGAAGCTTTCTTT. This codes for CASRITENTEAFF. V and J are TRBV6-5 and TRBJ1-1; D remains unclear. The V and J ends lost 6 bases and 1 base respectively, with 9 bases between them. Germline lookup yields CDR1 MNHEY and CDR2 SVGAGI. The CDR3 runs to 13 residues.

This clone was counted a single time. The chain uses TRBV28 and TRBJ1-5; 7 nucleotides align to TRBD1. The CDR3 runs 13 residues. The V gene's germline CDR1 is MDHEN and CDR2 SYDVKM. J lost 5 bases, V lost 7 bases, and 5 bases had no gene match. CDR3 in amino acids: CASTGQTYQPQHF. Here the CDR3 DNA reads TGTGCCAGCACGGGACAGACTTATCAGCCCCAGCATTTT.

The chain links TRBV11-2 to TRBJ2-2; the match to TRBD2 covers 11 bases. The CDR3 runs to 17 residues. J lost 6 bases, V lost 4 bases, and 10 bases had no gene match. Germline V gene lookup returns CDR1 SGHAT and CDR2 FQNNGV. The CDR3 protein is CASSSAGTSGTSGELFF. The CDR3 coding sequence is TGTGCCAGCAGCTCGGCCGGGACTAGCGGTACCTCCGGGGAGCTGTTTTTT.

CDR3 in amino acids: CAWSAGPGTSETQYF. CDR3 sequence (DNA): TGTGCCTGGAGTGCGGGACCAGGGACTAGCGAGACCCAGTACTTC. The chain is built from TRBV30 and TRBJ2-5; 9 nucleotides agree with TRBD2. This CDR3 region has 15 residues. CDR1 is GTSNPN and CDR2 is SVGIG in the germline V gene (reference sequence). Trimming cost V 1 base and J 5 bases; bases outside gene matches: 8.

The chain has TRBV11-3 and TRBJ1-5, with D perhaps matching TRBD1 (5 bases). The V gene lost 1 base and the J gene lost 6 bases, with 22 bases spanning the gap. The CDR3 is 18 residues long. Germline V CDR1 and CDR2: SGHNT, YENEEA. The DNA of the CDR3 is TGTGCCAGCAGCTTAGTTATCTGGGTCAGGGTGAGCGGTCAGCCCCAGCATTTT. It encodes CASSLVIWVRVSGQPQHF.

The chain has TRBV5-1 and TRBJ1-2; TRBD1 is a possible D gene (5 bases). This CDR3 comprises 14 residues. Looked up from germline, CDR1 is SGHRS and CDR2 is YFSETQ. The germline V and J ends were trimmed by 4 bases and 7 bases, with 17 bases remaining between them. CDR3 residues: CASSPPGPEGGYTF. In DNA form, the CDR3 reads TGCGCCAGCAGCCCCCCAGGGCCGGAGGGTGGCTACACCTTC.

The chain has TRBV21-1 and TRBJ1-5; whether TRBD1, the table's D call, matches the DNA was not checked. TRBV21-1 represents a pseudogene. This CDR3 comprises 15 residues. The CDR3: CASSSGSQGQQPQHF. In nucleotides, the CDR3 is TGTGCCAGCAGCAGCGGGTCGCAGGGACAACAGCCCCAGCATTTT.

V is TRBV18 and J is TRBJ2-5; D is unresolved. V lost 2 bases, J lost 4 bases, and 5 bases lay in between. Germline CDR1 is KGHSH and CDR2 is LQKENI. This CDR3 is built from 12 residues. As DNA, the CDR3 is TGTGCCAGCTCACCAGGCTTAGAGACCCAGTACTTC. It codes for CASSPGLETQYF.

This clone occurred once. The CDR3 region has the DNA TGTGCCTGGAGTTACGGGACAGCCGCGGAGACCCAGTACTTC. Its translation: CAWSYGTAAETQYF. V and J are TRBV30 and TRBJ2-5; 7 nucleotides match TRBD1. CDR1 is GTSNPN, CDR2 SVGIG, per germline (reference sequence). V shed 2 bases, J shed 5 bases, and the junction held 8 bases outside the gene matches. The CDR3 is made up of 14 amino acids.

The chain couples TRBV7-2 to TRBJ2-3; D not certain. Germline CDR1 reads SGHTA; CDR2 reads FQGNSA. The V end was cut by 5 bases, the J end by 2 bases, with 14 bases between. There are 15 residues in the CDR3. Here the CDR3 reads CASSPRSGHTDTQYF. The CDR3 nucleotides are TGTGCCAGCAGCCCGCGTTCGGGCCACACAGATACGCAGTATTTT.

The rearrangement links TRBV19 to TRBJ1-6; 9 positions match TRBD1. The CDR3 runs to 15 residues. Germline CDR1 reads LNHDA; CDR2 reads SQIVND (reference sequence). After removal of 6 bases from V and 7 bases from J, the junction contained 7 bases not matched to a gene. The CDR3 nucleotides read TGTGCCAGTAGGCGTGGGACAGGGAGGAATTCACCCCTCCACTTT. Residues: CASRRGTGRNSPLHF.

The gene calls are TRBV19 and TRBJ1-6; D may be TRBD1 (5 bases). The ends were cut back, 4 bases at V and 4 bases at J, with 11 bases in the middle. The CDR3 runs to 15 residues. CDR1 and CDR2 from the germline V gene are LNHDA and SQIVND (reference sequence). CDR3 sequence: CASSTTGEYNSPLHF. The DNA for the CDR3 is TGTGCCAGTAGTACAACAGGTGAATATAATTCACCCCTCCACTTT. Full variable domain (missing parts from reference TRBV19 and TRBJ1-6): DGGITQSPKYLFRKEGQNVTLSCEQNLNHDAMYWYRQDPGQGLRLIYYSQIVNDFQKGDIAEGYSVSREKKESFPLTVTSAQKNPTAFYLCASSTTGEYNSPLHFGNGTRLTVT.

This rearrangement joins TRBV6-5 to TRBJ1-2; the D is unclear. Germline assignment: CDR1 MNHEY and CDR2 SVGAGI. The CDR3 contains 12 residues. With 4 bases removed from V and 8 bases from J, the gap between germline ends came to 11 bases. Written as DNA, the CDR3 is TGTGCCAGCAGTTCAAGGGCGCAGGGCTACACCTTC. Translating it yields CASSSRAQGYTF.

The chain employs TRBV13 and TRBJ1-3; D is unresolved. Germline V gene data show CDR1 as PRHDT and CDR2 as FYEKMQ (reference sequence). Between the trimmed V and J ends, which lost 4 bases and 5 bases, there was a span of 12 bases. The CDR3 extends over 14 amino acids. The CDR3 is CASSSPRSRNTIYF. CDR3 in DNA: TGTGCCAGCAGCTCCCCCCGTAGCCGAAACACCATATATTTT.

The rearrangement joins TRBV27 to TRBJ2-3; 12 bases line up with TRBD1. With 6 bases clipped from V and 6 bases from J, the junction kept 10 bases outside the gene matches. This CDR3 has 16 residues. CDR1 is MNHEY, CDR2 SMNVEV, per germline (reference sequence). CDR3 bases: TGTGCCAGCAGGGACTATACCGGGACAGGGGGCGATACGCAGTATTTT. The encoded protein is CASRDYTGTGGDTQYF.

The chain recombines TRBV11-2 with TRBJ2-7, with D unresolved. V was shortened by 0 bases and J by 7 bases, with 13 bases between the two germline ends. CDR3 size: 14 residues. Looked up from germline, CDR1 is SGHAT and CDR2 is FQNNGV. The CDR3 reads CASSLDMAAGEQYF. The CDR3, as DNA: TGTGCCAGCAGCTTAGATATGGCCGCCGGGGAGCAGTACTTC.

CDR3 sequence (DNA): TGCACCAGCAGCCAAGAGCGTCAGGGCGATAGCAATCAGCCCCAGCATTTT. Amino acid sequence: CTSSQERQGDSNQPQHF. The chain has TRBV1 and TRBJ1-5; the DNA was not used to check the table's D call, TRBD1. TRBV1 is a recognized pseudogene. The CDR3 covers 17 residues.

The chain employs TRBV9 and TRBJ2-3; maybe TRBD2 (6 bases). Germline V gene sequence: CDR1 SGDLS, CDR2 YYNGEE. V gave up 4 bases and J gave up 4 bases, with 16 bases separating them. The length of the CDR3 is 15 residues. As DNA, the CDR3 is TGTGCCAGCAGCCCGCGACTGGAGCGGGCAGATACGCAGTATTTT. Amino acids: CASSPRLERADTQYF.